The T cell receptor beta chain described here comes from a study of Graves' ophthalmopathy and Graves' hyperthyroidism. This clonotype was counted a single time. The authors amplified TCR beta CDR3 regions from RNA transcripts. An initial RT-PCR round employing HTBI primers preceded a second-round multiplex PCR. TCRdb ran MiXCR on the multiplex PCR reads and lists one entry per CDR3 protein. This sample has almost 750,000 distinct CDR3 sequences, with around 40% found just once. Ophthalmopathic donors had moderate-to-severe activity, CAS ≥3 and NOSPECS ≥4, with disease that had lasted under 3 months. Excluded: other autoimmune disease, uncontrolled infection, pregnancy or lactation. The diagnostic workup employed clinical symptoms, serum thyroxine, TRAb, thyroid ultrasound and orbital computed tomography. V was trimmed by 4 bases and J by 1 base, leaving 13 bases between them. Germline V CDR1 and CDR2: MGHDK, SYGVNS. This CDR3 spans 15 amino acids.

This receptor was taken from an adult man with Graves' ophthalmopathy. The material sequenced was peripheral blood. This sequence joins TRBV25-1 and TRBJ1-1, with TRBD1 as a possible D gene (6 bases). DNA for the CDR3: TGTGCCAGCAGTGCCGACAGGCCTCAGAACACTGAAGCTTTCTTT. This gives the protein CASSADRPQNTEAFF.